A selection of T cell receptor beta chains follows, all from one sample in a study of blood T cells in healthy people across ages. TCRdb recomputed calls from the 5' RACE reads with MiXCR, one row per CDR3 protein. This table holds 850,000 to 1,000,000 distinct CDR3 sequences, roughly 43% found once. The specimen was blood. These receptors were obtained from a man younger than 40 in good health. Each CDR3 is given with its conserved first and last residue. The D gene is left open where the match is weak. The size entry is marked missing in some rows and otherwise reads once, few, many or a size class.

cdr3_aa cdr3_nt j_call clone_size v_call d_call
CASRQAGASYEQYF TGTGCCAGCAGACAGGCGGGAGCGTCCTACGAGCAGTACTTC TRBJ2-7 - TRBV12-3/TRBV12-4 TRBD2
CASRGSPRGEETQYF TGCGCCAGCAGAGGTTCCCCCCGGGGAGAAGAGACCCAGTACTTC TRBJ2-5 few TRBV5-1 -
CASSLDKLDTQYF TGTGCCAGCAGCCTAGACAAACTAGATACGCAGTATTTT TRBJ2-3 - TRBV7-2 -
CASSLSTGLSGANILTF TGTGCCAGCAGTTTATCGACAGGGCTGTCTGGGGCCAACATCCTGACTTTC TRBJ2-6 - TRBV28 TRBD1
CASIAGLGTDTQYF TGTGCCAGCATCGCGGGACTCGGCACAGATACGCAGTATTTT TRBJ2-3 - TRBV2 -
CASSFKAAVVPQHF TGTGCCAGCAGTTTCAAGGCGGCCGTCGTGCCCCAGCATTTT TRBJ1-5 - TRBV28 -
CASSWTTGSYEQYF TGCGCCAGCAGCTGGACAACAGGATCCTACGAGCAGTACTTC TRBJ2-7 - TRBV5-1 -
CASSQDRFGGSPLHF TGCGCCAGCAGCCAAGACAGGTTCGGGGGATCACCCCTCCACTTT TRBJ1-6 few TRBV4-1 -
CASSLDSGGKGANVLTF TGTGCCAGCAGCTTAGATTCAGGGGGGAAAGGGGCCAACGTCCTGACTTTC TRBJ2-6 few TRBV7-9 -
CASSDRTQNTEAFF TGTGCCAGCAGCGACAGGACTCAGAACACTGAAGCTTTCTTT TRBJ1-1 few TRBV6-1 -
CASRDLEQGVSQPQHF TGTGCCAGCAGGGACCTGGAGCAGGGGGTATCCCAGCCCCAGCATTTT TRBJ1-5 - TRBV2 TRBD1
CASSLDGFQGEQYF TGTGCCAGCAGCCTGGACGGATTTCAGGGCGAGCAGTACTTC TRBJ2-7 - TRBV7-8 -
CASSWDRDTQYF TGTGCCAGCAGTTGGGATCGAGATACGCAGTATTTT TRBJ2-3 - TRBV12-3/TRBV12-4 -
CASSSGTSGGSQYNEQFF TGTGCCAGCAGCTCCGGGACTAGCGGGGGGTCCCAGTACAATGAGCAGTTCTTC TRBJ2-1 few TRBV28 TRBD2
CASIRGRFNTEAFF TGTGCCAGTATCCGAGGCAGATTTAACACTGAAGCTTTCTTT TRBJ1-1 - TRBV19 -
CASSPLSDPDTQYF TGTGCCAGCAGCCCACTTTCCGACCCAGATACGCAGTATTTT TRBJ2-3 - TRBV2 -
CASSQETSGVYNEQFF TGCGCCAGCAGCCAAGAGACTAGCGGGGTCTACAATGAGCAGTTCTTC TRBJ2-1 few TRBV4-1 TRBD2
CASSFGTGAYNEQFF TGTGCCAGCAGCTTTGGGACAGGGGCCTATAATGAGCAGTTCTTC TRBJ2-1 few TRBV11-2 TRBD1
CASSPGQHTDTQYF TGTGCCAGCAGCCCGGGACAGCACACAGATACGCAGTATTTT TRBJ2-3 - TRBV5-8 TRBD1
CASSRTTTPGGYTF TGCGCCAGCAGCCGTACGACAACCCCGGGAGGCTACACCTTC TRBJ1-2 - TRBV5-1 -
CASSLGQWPSTDTQYF TGTGCCAGCAGCTTGGGACAGTGGCCTAGCACAGATACGCAGTATTTT TRBJ2-3 - TRBV7-3 TRBD1
CASSLRQVGPDNEQFF TGTGCCAGCAGTTTACGGCAGGTAGGCCCCGACAATGAGCAGTTCTTC TRBJ2-1 - TRBV27 -